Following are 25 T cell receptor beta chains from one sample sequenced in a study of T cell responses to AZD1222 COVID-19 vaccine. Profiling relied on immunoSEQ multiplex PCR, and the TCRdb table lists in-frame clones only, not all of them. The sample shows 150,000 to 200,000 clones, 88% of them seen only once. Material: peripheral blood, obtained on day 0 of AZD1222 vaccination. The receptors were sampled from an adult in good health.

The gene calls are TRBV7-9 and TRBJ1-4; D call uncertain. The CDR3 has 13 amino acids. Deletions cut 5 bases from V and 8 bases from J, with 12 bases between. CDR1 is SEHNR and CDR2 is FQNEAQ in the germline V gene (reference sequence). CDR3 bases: TGTGCCAGCAGCCCATCCCTCACCGAAAAACTGTTTTTT. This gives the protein CASSPSLTEKLFF.

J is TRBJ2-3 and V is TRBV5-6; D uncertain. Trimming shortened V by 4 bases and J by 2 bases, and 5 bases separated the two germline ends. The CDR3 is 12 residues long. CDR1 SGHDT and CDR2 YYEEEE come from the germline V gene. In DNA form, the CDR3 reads TGTGCCAGCAGCCCCGCCACAGATACGCAGTATTTT. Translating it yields CASSPATDTQYF.

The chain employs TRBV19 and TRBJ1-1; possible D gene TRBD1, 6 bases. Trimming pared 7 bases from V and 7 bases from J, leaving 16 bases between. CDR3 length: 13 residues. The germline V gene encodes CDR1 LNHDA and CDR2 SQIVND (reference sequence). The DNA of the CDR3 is TGTGCCAGTAAAAACAGGGACGGCAGTGAAGCTTTCTTT. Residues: CASKNRDGSEAFF.

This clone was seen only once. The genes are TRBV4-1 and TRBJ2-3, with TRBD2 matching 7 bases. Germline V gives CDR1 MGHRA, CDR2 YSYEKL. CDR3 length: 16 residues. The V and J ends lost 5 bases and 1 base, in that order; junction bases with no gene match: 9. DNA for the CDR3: TGCGCCAGCAGCGTTAGCGGGTCGCCCGGCACAGATACGCAGTATTTT. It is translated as CASSVSGSPGTDTQYF.

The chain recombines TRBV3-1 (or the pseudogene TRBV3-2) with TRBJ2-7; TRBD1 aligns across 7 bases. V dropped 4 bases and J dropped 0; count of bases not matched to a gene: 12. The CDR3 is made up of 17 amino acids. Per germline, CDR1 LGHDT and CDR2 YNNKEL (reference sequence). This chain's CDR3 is CASSPRQGWGTSYEQYF. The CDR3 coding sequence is TGTGCCAGCAGCCCTCGACAGGGCTGGGGGACCTCCTACGAGCAGTACTTC.

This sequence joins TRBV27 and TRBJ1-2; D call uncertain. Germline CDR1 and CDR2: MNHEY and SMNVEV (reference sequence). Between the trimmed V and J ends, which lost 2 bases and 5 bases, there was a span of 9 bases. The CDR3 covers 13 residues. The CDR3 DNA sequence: TGTGCCAGCAGTTTAGGAGGCCCATATGGCTACACCTTC. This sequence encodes CASSLGGPYGYTF.

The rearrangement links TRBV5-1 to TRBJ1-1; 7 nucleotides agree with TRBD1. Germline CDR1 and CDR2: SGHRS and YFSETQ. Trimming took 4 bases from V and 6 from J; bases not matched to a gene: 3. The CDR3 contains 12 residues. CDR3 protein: CASSQGGPEAFF. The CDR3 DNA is TGCGCCAGCAGCCAGGGGGGGCCTGAAGCTTTCTTT.

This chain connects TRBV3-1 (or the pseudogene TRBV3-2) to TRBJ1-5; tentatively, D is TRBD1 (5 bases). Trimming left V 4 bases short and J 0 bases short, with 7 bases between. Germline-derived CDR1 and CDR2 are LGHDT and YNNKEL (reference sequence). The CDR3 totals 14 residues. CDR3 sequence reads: CASSRTYSNQPQHF. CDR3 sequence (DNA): TGTGCCAGCAGCCGGACATATAGCAATCAGCCCCAGCATTTT.

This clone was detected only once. The CDR3 DNA sequence: TGTGCCAGCAGCGCGACTAGCGGGAGGGCGAGCGAGCAGTACTTC. It codes for CASSATSGRASEQYF. The chain combines TRBV9 with TRBJ2-7; 14 nucleotides match TRBD2. With V trimmed by 3 bases and J by 6 bases, 5 bases remained unmatched. From germline, CDR1 is SGDLS and CDR2 YYNGEE. This CDR3 contains 15 residues. Combining the CDR3 with reference TRBV9 and TRBJ2-7 gives the whole variable domain DSGVTQTPKHLITATGQRVTLRCSPRSGDLSVYWYQQSLDQGLQFLIQYYNGEERAKGNILERFSAQQFPDLHSELNLSSLELGDSALYFCASSATSGRASEQYFGPGTRLTVT.

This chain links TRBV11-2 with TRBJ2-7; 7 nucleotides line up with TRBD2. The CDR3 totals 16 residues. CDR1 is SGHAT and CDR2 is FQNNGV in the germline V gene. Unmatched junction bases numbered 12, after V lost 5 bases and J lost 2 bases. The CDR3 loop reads CASSPRLLRGTYEQYF. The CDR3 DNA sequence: TGTGCCAGCAGCCCCCGTTTGTTGCGGGGGACCTACGAGCAGTACTTC.

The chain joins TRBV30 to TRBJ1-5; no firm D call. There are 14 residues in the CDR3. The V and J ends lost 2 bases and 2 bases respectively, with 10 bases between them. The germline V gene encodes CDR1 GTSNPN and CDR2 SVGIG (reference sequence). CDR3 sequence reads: CAWSRGKGNQPQHF. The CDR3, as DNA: TGTGCCTGGAGTAGAGGTAAAGGCAATCAGCCCCAGCATTTT.

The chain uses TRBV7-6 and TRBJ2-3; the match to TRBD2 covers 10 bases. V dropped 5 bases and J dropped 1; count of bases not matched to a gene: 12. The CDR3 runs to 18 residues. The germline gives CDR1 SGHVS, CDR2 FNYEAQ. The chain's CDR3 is CASSPGTSEWSGTDTQYF. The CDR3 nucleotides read TGTGCCAGCAGCCCCGGGACTAGCGAATGGAGTGGCACAGATACGCAGTATTTT. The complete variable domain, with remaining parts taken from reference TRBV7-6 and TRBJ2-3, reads GAGVSQSPRYKVTKRGQDVALRCDPISGHVSLYWYRQALGQGPEFLTYFNYEAQQDKSGLPNDRFSAERPEGSISTLTIQRTEQRDSAMYRCASSPGTSEWSGTDTQYFGPGTRLTVL.

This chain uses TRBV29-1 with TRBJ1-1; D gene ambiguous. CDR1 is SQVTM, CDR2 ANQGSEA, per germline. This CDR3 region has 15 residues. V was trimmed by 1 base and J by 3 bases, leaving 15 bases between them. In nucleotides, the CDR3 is TGCAGCGTTGAAGTTAGAGGGCGGTCGGACACTGAAGCTTTCTTT. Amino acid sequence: CSVEVRGRSDTEAFF.

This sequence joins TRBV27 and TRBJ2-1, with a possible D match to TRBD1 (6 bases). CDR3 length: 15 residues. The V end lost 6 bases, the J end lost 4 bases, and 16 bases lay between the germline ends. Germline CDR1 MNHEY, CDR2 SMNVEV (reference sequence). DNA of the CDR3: TGTGCCAGCAGATCCCCGGGACATTTGTACAATGAGCAGTTCTTC. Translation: CASRSPGHLYNEQFF.

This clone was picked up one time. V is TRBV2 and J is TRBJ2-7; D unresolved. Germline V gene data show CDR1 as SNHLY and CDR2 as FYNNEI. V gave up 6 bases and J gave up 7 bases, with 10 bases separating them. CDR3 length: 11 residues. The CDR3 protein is CASSQYGEQYF. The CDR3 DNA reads TGTGCCAGCAGCCAATACGGGGAGCAGTACTTC.

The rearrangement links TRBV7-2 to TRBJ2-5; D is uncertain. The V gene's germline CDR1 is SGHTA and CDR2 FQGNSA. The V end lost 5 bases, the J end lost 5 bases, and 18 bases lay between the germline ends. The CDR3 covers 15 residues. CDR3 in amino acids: CASSPQRGVGETQYF. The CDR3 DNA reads TGTGCCAGCAGCCCCCAACGTGGGGTCGGGGAGACCCAGTACTTC.

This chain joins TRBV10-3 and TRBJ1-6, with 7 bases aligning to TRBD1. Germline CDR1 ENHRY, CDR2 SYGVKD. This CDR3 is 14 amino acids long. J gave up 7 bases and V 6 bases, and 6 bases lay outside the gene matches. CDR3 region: CAIRLGTANSPLHF. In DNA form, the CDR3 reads TGTGCCATCAGGCTTGGGACAGCGAATTCACCCCTCCACTTT.

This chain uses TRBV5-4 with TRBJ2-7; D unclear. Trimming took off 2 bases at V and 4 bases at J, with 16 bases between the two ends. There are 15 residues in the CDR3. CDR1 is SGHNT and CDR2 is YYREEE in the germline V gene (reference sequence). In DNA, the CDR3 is TGTGCCAGCAGCTTTTTCCCGGAAAGGGCGTACGAGCAGTACTTC. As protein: CASSFFPERAYEQYF.

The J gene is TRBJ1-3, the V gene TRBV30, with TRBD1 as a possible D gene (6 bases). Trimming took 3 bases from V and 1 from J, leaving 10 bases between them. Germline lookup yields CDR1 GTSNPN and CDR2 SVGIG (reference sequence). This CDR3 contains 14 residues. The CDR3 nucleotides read TGTGCCTGGAGCCCTGGACAGTCTGGAAACACCATATATTTT. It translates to CAWSPGQSGNTIYF.

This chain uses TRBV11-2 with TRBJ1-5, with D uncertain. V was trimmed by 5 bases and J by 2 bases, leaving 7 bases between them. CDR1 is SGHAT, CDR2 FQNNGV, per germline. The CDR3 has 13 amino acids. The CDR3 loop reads CASSPGRNQPQHF. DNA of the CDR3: TGTGCCAGCAGCCCCGGACGCAATCAGCCCCAGCATTTT.

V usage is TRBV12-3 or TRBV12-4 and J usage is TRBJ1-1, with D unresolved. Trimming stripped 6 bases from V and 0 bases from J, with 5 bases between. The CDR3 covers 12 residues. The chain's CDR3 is CASRIMNTEAFF. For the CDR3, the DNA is TGTGCCAGCAGGATAATGAACACTGAAGCTTTCTTT.

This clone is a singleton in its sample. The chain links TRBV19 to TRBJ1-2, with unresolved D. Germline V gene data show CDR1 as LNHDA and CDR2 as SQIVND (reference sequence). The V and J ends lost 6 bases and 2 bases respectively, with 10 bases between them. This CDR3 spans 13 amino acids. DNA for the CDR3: TGTGCCAGTAGAGACCCGGGGAACTATGGCTACACCTTC. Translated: CASRDPGNYGYTF. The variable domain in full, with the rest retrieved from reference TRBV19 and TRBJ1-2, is DGGITQSPKYLFRKEGQNVTLSCEQNLNHDAMYWYRQDPGQGLRLIYYSQIVNDFQKGDIAEGYSVSREKKESFPLTVTSAQKNPTAFYLCASRDPGNYGYTFGSGTRLTVV.

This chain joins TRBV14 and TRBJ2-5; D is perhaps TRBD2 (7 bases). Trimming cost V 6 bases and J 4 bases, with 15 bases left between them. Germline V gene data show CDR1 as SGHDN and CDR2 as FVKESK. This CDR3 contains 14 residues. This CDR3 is CASRLQGGPETQYF. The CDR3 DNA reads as TGTGCCAGCAGGTTACAGGGAGGGCCAGAGACCCAGTACTTC.

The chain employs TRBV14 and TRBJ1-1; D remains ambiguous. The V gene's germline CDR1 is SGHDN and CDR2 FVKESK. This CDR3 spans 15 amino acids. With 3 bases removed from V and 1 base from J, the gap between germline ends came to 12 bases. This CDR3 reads CASSHGPRKNTEAFF. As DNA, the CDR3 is TGTGCCAGCAGCCATGGCCCTCGGAAGAACACTGAAGCTTTCTTT.

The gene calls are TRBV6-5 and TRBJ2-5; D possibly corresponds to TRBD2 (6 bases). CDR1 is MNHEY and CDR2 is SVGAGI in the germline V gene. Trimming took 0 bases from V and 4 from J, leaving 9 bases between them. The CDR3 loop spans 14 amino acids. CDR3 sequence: CASSYSGRTETQYF. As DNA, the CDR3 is TGTGCCAGCAGTTACTCCGGGAGAACAGAGACCCAGTACTTC.